Presented here are 6 T cell receptor beta chains from one specimen sequenced in a study of shared clonotypes between healthy human individuals. Libraries were prepared by immunoSEQ multiplex PCR; TCRdb keeps only in-frame clonotypes and omits some of them. The profile shows over 750,000 clones, 90% to 98% of them singletons. In the naive CD8 group, cells lacked CD45RO and were positively selected for CCR7, so terminally differentiated effector memory CD45RA+ cells were left out. The sequencing input was naive CD8+ T cells sorted from blood. The receptors here all came from a man between 25 and 39 years old in good health.

Regarding this clone: A single base separates this from a much larger clone, so it may be a read error. Other DNA variants within this sample encode the same CDR3. J is TRBJ2-3 and V is TRBV7-9; D call uncertain. The CDR3 loop spans 11 amino acids. Germline V gives CDR1 SEHNR, CDR2 FQNEAQ (reference sequence). The V and J ends lost 2 bases and 3 bases respectively, with 0 bases between them. For the CDR3, the DNA is TGTGCCAGCAGCTTAACAGATACGCAGTATTTT. It specifies CASSLTDTQYF.

This chain joins TRBV10-1 and TRBJ2-7; TRBD2 might be the D (7 bases). V lost 7 bases to trimming and J lost 6 bases, with 16 bases between them. The CDR3 is made up of 13 amino acids. The germline CDR1 and CDR2 sequences are WNHNN and SYGVQD (reference sequence). CDR3 loop: CASTGGALSEQYF. The DNA of the CDR3 is TGCGCCAGCACGGGGGGCGCGTTGAGCGAGCAGTACTTC.

The V and J genes are TRBV9 and TRBJ2-3; D unclear. This CDR3 spans 12 amino acids. Germline CDR1 SGDLS, CDR2 YYNGEE. V dropped 4 bases and J dropped 6 bases, with 9 bases sitting between them. CDR3 nucleotide sequence: TGTGCCAGCAGCCTTGATCAGGATACGCAGTATTTT. It yields the protein CASSLDQDTQYF.

V gene TRBV29-1 combines with J gene TRBJ2-1; 13 nucleotides align to TRBD2. The V gene end was trimmed by 5 bases and the J gene end by 7 bases; junction bases not matched to a gene: 8. CDR1 is SQVTM, CDR2 ANQGSEA, per germline. The CDR3 runs 15 residues. CDR3 protein: CSVPLAGGLTNEQFF. CDR3 DNA: TGCAGCGTTCCACTAGCGGGAGGGCTTACTAATGAGCAGTTCTTC.

This rearrangement joins TRBV4-2 to TRBJ1-5; no firm D call. Germline values: CDR1 LGHNA, CDR2 YNFKEQ. The CDR3 covers 13 residues. V dropped 1 base and J dropped 4 bases, with 5 bases sitting between them. CDR3 bases: TGTGCCAGCAGCCAAGCGATTAATCAGCCCCAGCATTTT. It is translated as CASSQAINQPQHF.

On this clone: This specimen includes other DNA sequences encoding the same CDR3. The chain employs TRBV11-2 and TRBJ2-7; 8 nucleotides align to TRBD2. The V gene end was trimmed by 1 base and the J gene end by 3 bases; junction bases not matched to a gene: 2. This CDR3 has 14 residues. The germline CDR1 and CDR2 sequences are SGHAT and FQNNGV. CDR3 loop: CASSLGGLGYEQYF. In DNA form, the CDR3 reads TGTGCCAGCAGCTTAGGGGGACTAGGCTACGAGCAGTACTTC.